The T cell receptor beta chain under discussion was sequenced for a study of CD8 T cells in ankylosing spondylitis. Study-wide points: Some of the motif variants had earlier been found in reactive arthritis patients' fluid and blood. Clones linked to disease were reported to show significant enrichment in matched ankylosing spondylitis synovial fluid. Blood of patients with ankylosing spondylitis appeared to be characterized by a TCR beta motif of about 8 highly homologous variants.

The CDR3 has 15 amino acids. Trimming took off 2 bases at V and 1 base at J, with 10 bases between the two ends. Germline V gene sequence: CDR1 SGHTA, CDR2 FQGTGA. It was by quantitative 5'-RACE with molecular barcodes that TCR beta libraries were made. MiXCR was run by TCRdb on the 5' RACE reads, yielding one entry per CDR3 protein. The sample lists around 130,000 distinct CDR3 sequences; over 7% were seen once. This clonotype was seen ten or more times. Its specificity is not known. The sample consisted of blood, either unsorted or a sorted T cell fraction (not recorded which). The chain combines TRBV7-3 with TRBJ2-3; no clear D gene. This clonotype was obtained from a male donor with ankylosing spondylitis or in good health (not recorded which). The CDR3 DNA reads TGTGCCAGCAGCTTACAGATCGTTGGCACAGATACGCAGTATTTT. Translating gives CASSLQIVGTDTQYF.